Listed below are T cell receptor beta chains from one sample, sequenced in a study of radiotherapy plus CTLA-4 blockade in lung cancer. The repertoire was sequenced with immunoSEQ multiplex PCR; TCRdb's copy has only in-frame clones and lacks some. The table includes fewer than 65,000 clones, 65% to 80% detected once. This specimen consisted of peripheral blood, obtained from a patient treated with radiotherapy plus ipilimumab. The receptors shown here come from a human donor with non-small cell lung cancer whose response to radiotherapy plus ipilimumab could not be evaluated. CDR3s include the opening cysteine and the closing phenylalanine or tryptophan. A D gene is named only where the DNA matches it firmly. Expanded clones get a size class; other rows say once, few or many, or leave the size out.

once,TRBV27,NA,TRBJ1-6,CASSLGHQVGAYNSPLHF,TGTGCCAGCAGTTTGGGGCACCAAGTAGGGGCCTATAATTCACCCCTCCACTTT
NA,TRBV11-3,NA,TRBJ2-7,CARATDRSYEQYF,TGTGCCAGGGCGACAGATCGCTCCTACGAGCAGTACTTC
NA,TRBV28,TRBD1,TRBJ1-1,CASSSPGQGNTEAFF,TGTGCCAGCAGTTCCCCGGGACAGGGGAACACTGAAGCTTTCTTT
NA,TRBV7-3,TRBD2,TRBJ2-5,CASSSGTSGLRGETQYF,TGTGCCAGCAGCTCAGGGACTAGCGGCCTGAGGGGGGAGACCCAGTACTTC
NA,TRBV7-3,NA,TRBJ2-3,CASSFNGDTQYF,TGTGCCAGCAGCTTCAACGGGGATACGCAGTATTTT
NA,TRBV5-1,TRBD2,TRBJ2-5,CASSLGGPAGGPEETQYF,TGCGCCAGCAGCTTGGGTGGCCCAGCGGGGGGGCCGGAAGAGACCCAGTACTTC
NA,TRBV6-5,TRBD1,TRBJ1-2,CASRRQGASNYGYTF,TGTGCCAGCAGGAGACAGGGGGCCTCAAACTATGGCTACACCTTC
NA,TRBV5-1,NA,TRBJ2-5,CASSLVGANQETQYF,TGCGCCAGCAGCTTGGTGGGGGCCAACCAAGAGACCCAGTACTTC
NA,TRBV6-5,TRBD1,TRBJ1-2,CASRTGQSYGYTF,TGTGCCAGCAGAACGGGACAGAGCTATGGCTACACCTTC
NA,TRBV4-3,TRBD2,TRBJ2-5,CASSQDGSGGGETQYF,TGCGCCAGCAGCCAAGATGGAAGCGGGGGCGGGGAGACCCAGTACTTC
NA,TRBV30,NA,TRBJ1-1,CAWSFQGNTEAFF,TGTGCCTGGAGTTTTCAGGGGAACACTGAAGCTTTCTTT
NA,TRBV7-2,NA,TRBJ2-5,CASKARGELQETQYF,TGTGCCAGCAAAGCTCGCGGGGAACTTCAAGAGACCCAGTACTTC
once,TRBV10-2,TRBD2,TRBJ2-3,CASSRSGVTDTQYF,TGCGCCAGCAGCCGAAGCGGGGTAACAGATACGCAGTATTTT
NA,TRBV7-6,NA,TRBJ1-3,CASSFGPVSGNTIYF,TGTGCCAGCAGCTTCGGTCCGGTCTCTGGAAACACCATATATTTT
NA,TRBV9,NA,TRBJ2-5,CASSAGAISSQETQYF,TGTGCCAGCAGCGCGGGAGCCATCTCCTCTCAAGAGACCCAGTACTTC
NA,TRBV20-1,NA,TRBJ2-5,CSARAGGTQYF,TGCAGTGCTAGAGCCGGTGGGACCCAGTACTTC
NA,TRBV27,TRBD1,TRBJ2-7,CASSKPPRDRVYEQYF,TGTGCCAGCAGTAAGCCCCCCCGGGACAGGGTCTACGAGCAGTACTTC
few,TRBV28,TRBD1,TRBJ2-7,CASSLTGLSSEQYF,TGTGCCAGCAGCCTGACAGGGCTCAGTTCCGAGCAGTACTTC
NA,TRBV6-5,NA,TRBJ1-5,CASSSDRRNQPQHF,TGTGCCAGCAGCTCGGACAGACGCAATCAGCCCCAGCATTTT
NA,TRBV6-5,NA,TRBJ1-4,CASSYSTGLPEKLFF,TGTGCCAGCAGTTACTCGACGGGACTGCCTGAAAAACTGTTTTTT
once,TRBV5-1,NA,TRBJ2-2,CASSVGGNTGELFF,TGCGCCAGCAGCGTCGGGGGGAACACCGGGGAGCTGTTTTTT
NA,TRBV7-6,TRBD1,TRBJ1-6,CASSPRQGHSPLHF,TGTGCCAGCAGCCCACGACAGGGTCATTCACCCCTCCACTTT
NA,TRBV6-5,NA,TRBJ1-5,CASSYSGASGQPQHF,TGTGCCAGCAGTTACTCGGGGGCGTCGGGTCAGCCCCAGCATTTT
NA,TRBV19,TRBD1,TRBJ2-2,CASSWDSPSGELFF,TGTGCCAGTAGCTGGGACAGCCCTTCGGGGGAGCTGTTTTTT
NA,TRBV28,NA,TRBJ1-2,CASSPGRVGYTF,TGTGCCAGCAGTCCCGGGCGGGTTGGCTACACCTTC
NA,TRBV4-3,NA,TRBJ2-1,CASSQRLVRSYNEQFF,TGCGCCAGCAGCCAAAGACTAGTCAGGTCCTACAATGAGCAGTTCTTC
NA,TRBV4-1,NA,TRBJ2-2,CASSPQPGDTGELFF,TGCGCCAGCAGCCCCCAGCCGGGGGACACCGGGGAGCTGTTTTTT
NA,TRBV9,TRBD2,TRBJ2-3,CASSVGRGGLAGPTDTQYF,TGTGCCAGCAGCGTAGGGAGGGGTGGACTAGCGGGACCCACAGATACGCAGTATTTT
NA,TRBV7-3,TRBD2,TRBJ2-7,CASSPGTSKGSYEQYF,TGTGCCAGCAGCCCTGGGACTAGCAAAGGGTCCTACGAGCAGTACTTC
few,TRBV27,TRBD2,TRBJ2-7,CASSKYLAGVPYEQYF,TGTGCCAGCAGCAAGTACCTAGCGGGAGTCCCCTACGAGCAGTACTTC
NA,TRBV9,TRBD1,TRBJ1-3,CASSTRDRAAGNTIYF,TGTGCCAGCAGCACCCGGGACAGGGCGGCAGGAAACACCATATATTTT
NA,TRBV6-5,TRBD2,TRBJ2-5,CASCGLAEAPETQYF,TGTGCCAGCTGCGGACTAGCGGAGGCCCCAGAGACCCAGTACTTC
NA,TRBV7-2,TRBD2,TRBJ2-3,CASSPGQRGGLRDTQYF,TGTGCCAGCAGCCCAGGGCAGCGGGGGGGCCTTAGGGATACGCAGTATTTT
NA,TRBV7-9,TRBD2,TRBJ2-5,CASSQGTSGRLQETQYF,TGTGCCAGCAGCCAAGGGACTAGCGGGAGGCTGCAAGAGACCCAGTACTTC
NA,TRBV28,TRBD1,TRBJ1-2,CATIRGTGVSNYGYTF,TGTGCCACCATTAGAGGGACAGGGGTTTCCAACTATGGCTACACCTTC
NA,TRBV18,TRBD2,TRBJ2-3,CASSGLAGPTDTQYF,TGTGCCAGCTCAGGACTAGCGGGGCCCACAGATACGCAGTATTTT
NA,TRBV28,NA,TRBJ1-2,CASSLRANYGYTF,TGTGCCAGCAGTTTGAGGGCCAACTATGGCTACACCTTC
NA,TRBV9,NA,TRBJ1-3,CASSVAGGLGNTIYF,TGTGCCAGCAGCGTAGCCGGGGGGCTTGGAAACACCATATATTTT
NA,TRBV19,TRBD1,TRBJ2-3,CASSLDRGTDTQYF,TGTGCCAGTAGCCTCGACAGGGGCACAGATACGCAGTATTTT
NA,TRBV10-2,TRBD1,TRBJ1-1,CASSEAAGGSTEAFF,TGCGCCAGCAGTGAGGCTGCAGGGGGGAGCACTGAAGCTTTCTTT